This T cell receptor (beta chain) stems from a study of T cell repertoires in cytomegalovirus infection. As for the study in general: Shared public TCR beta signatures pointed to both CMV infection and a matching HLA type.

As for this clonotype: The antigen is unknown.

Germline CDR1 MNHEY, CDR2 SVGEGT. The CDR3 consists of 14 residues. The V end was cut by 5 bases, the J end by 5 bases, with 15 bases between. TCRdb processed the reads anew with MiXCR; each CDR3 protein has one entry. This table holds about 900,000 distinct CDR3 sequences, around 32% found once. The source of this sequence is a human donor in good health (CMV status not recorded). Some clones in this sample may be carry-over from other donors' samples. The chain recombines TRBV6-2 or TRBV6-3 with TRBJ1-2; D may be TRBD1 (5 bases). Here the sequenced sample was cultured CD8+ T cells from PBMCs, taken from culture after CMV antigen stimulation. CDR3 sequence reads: CASSPYGAEYGYTF. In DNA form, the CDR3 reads TGTGCCAGCAGTCCTTACGGGGCGGAATATGGCTACACCTTC.